This T cell receptor (beta chain) originates from a study of T cells after yellow fever vaccination. Study observations and caveats: Reappearance after the booster was seen for most primary-vaccination clones, at approximately 97% CD4 and 80% to 90% CD8. Shared CD4/CD8 clonotypes were a small share, likely from convergent recombination.

Concerning this clonotype itself: Its antigen is as yet unknown.

A 5'RACE template-switching step, the method used to make TCR cDNA, added a universal primer site and UMIs. TCRdb re-called the 5' RACE reads through MiXCR, storing one row per CDR3 protein. Of 300,000 to 350,000 distinct CDR3 sequences listed, roughly 4.3% are singletons. The CDR3 is made up of 18 amino acids. Germline values: CDR1 SGDLS, CDR2 YYNGEE. The V and J ends lost 2 bases and 2 bases respectively, with 20 bases between them. This TCR was recovered from a man aged 18-30 years who received the YFV17D yellow fever vaccine. Sequenced here: PBMCs, sampled 5 days after the yellow fever booster vaccination. This chain connects TRBV9 to TRBJ2-1, with D maybe TRBD2 (5 bases). The CDR3 loop reads CASSVGLARALTYNEQFF. CDR3 DNA sequence: TGTGCCAGCAGCGTTGGGCTAGCTCGGGCTCTGACCTACAATGAGCAGTTCTTC. Full variable domain (outside the CDR3, taken from reference TRBV9 and TRBJ2-1): DSGVTQTPKHLITATGQRVTLRCSPRSGDLSVYWYQQSLDQGLQFLIQYYNGEERAKGNILERFSAQQFPDLHSELNLSSLELGDSALYFCASSVGLARALTYNEQFFGPGTRLTVL.